This T cell receptor beta chain came from a study of identical twins. From the 5' RACE reads, TCRdb called clonotypes with MiXCR, one entry per CDR3 protein. The data hold roughly 690,000 distinct CDR3 sequences, with 5.5% to 6.5% observed a single time. This CDR3 contains 15 residues. Germline CDR1 and CDR2: DFQATT and SNEGSKA (reference sequence). V dropped 3 bases and J dropped 5; count of bases not matched to a gene: 10. This clonotype has at least ten counts. What was sequenced was naive T cells sorted from blood. This TCR was sampled from a man younger than 35 in good health. The gene calls are TRBV20-1 and TRBJ1-5; 7 bases line up with TRBD1. CDR3 loop: CSARGPTGRDQPQHF. DNA of the CDR3: TGCAGTGCTAGGGGACCGACAGGGAGGGATCAGCCCCAGCATTTT.